A selection of T cell receptor beta chains follows, all from one sample in a study of T cells in Graves' hyperthyroidism and ophthalmopathy. Each CDR3 protein is one row after TCRdb ran MiXCR on the multiplex PCR reads. Found here are about 300,000 distinct CDR3 sequences, less than 20% of them singletons; the top ten hold just under 40%. Sequences were obtained from blood. All receptors derive from a middle-aged man with Graves' ophthalmopathy. The conserved cysteine and the conserved F or W are not part of the CDR3 here. Size values are once, few and many counts, or a class for expanded clones, and some rows have none.

TRBJ2-5,TRBV27,NA,ASSLSPLTGQGETQY
TRBJ2-1,TRBV27,NA,ASRASPAYNEQF
TRBJ2-1,TRBV2,many,ASSLTGTNEQF
TRBJ1-1,TRBV7-8,many,ASSLGGIRTEAF
TRBJ2-5,TRBV19,NA,AGSPGQGAKETQY
TRBJ2-1,TRBV2,many,AGRTAWVGNEQF
TRBJ1-1,TRBV4-1,few,ASSQEQENTEAF
TRBJ2-1,TRBV5-1,many,ASSLGGTGGRNEQF
TRBJ1-2,TRBV28,many,ASSYDTYLGGYT
TRBJ1-1,TRBV9,few,ASSVAPTVNTEAF
TRBJ2-1,TRBV20-1,few,SARARPGGRAIEQF
TRBJ1-4,TRBV5-4,once,ASSLGGTAVEKLF
TRBJ2-3,TRBV20-1,few,SARERRTSGRSSTDTQY
TRBJ2-3,TRBV3-1,many,ASSQTVIGTDTQY
TRBJ2-3,TRBV11-2,many,ASSLARPDTQY
TRBJ1-5,TRBV19,NA,ASSLQRQGRFQPQH
TRBJ2-1,TRBV20-1,few,SARVGAGGYDEQF
TRBJ2-5,TRBV7-3,many,ASSPSGSETQY
TRBJ2-7,TRBV28,few,ASTPLTGSNYEQY
TRBJ2-6,TRBV5-4,many,AAWTSSGANVLT
TRBJ2-1,TRBV11-3,many,ASSTDRGNSNEQF
TRBJ2-5,TRBV4-1,few,ASSQIPGQQETQY